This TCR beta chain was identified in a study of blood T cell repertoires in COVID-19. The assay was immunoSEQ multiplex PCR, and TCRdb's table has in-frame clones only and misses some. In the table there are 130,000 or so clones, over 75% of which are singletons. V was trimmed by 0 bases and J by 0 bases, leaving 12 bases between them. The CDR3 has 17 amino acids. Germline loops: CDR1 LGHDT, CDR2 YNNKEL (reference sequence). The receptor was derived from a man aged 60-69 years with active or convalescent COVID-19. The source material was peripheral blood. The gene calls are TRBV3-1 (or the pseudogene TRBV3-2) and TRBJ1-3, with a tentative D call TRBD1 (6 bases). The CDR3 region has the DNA TGTGCCAGCAGCCAAGAGTGGGGCAGGGGCTCTGGAAACACCATATATTTT. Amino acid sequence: CASSQEWGRGSGNTIYF.